The table lists the clone carrying this T cell receptor beta chain with many counts. Its antigen is not identified. Trimming took 0 bases from V and 8 from J, leaving 10 bases between them. There are 13 residues in the CDR3. Reverse transcription of all isolated RNA meant that expressed TCRB transcripts were sequenced. The read count averaged approximately 4 million across naive, central memory and regulatory T cell samples. The protocol was immunoSEQ multiplex PCR, while the TCRdb copy is restricted to in-frame clones and leaves out a portion. This table has fewer than 400,000 clones, around 9.7% appearing once. The sample originates from a study of beta chain features in type 1 diabetes. Study as a whole: All of the samples together had 107,917,701 sorted cells examined.

Findings and limits, study-wide: Within each of all four CD4+ subsets, Type 1 diabetes patients had TCRB CDR3s that were moderately but significantly shorter.

This sequence originates from a man aged 30 to 39 with type 1 diabetes. Sample: central memory CD4+ T cells from blood. The chain uses TRBV23-1 and TRBJ1-2; a possible D gene is TRBD1 (5 bases). TRBV23-1 is sorted into the ORF group, with uncertain function. CDR3 in DNA: TGCGCCAGCAGTCAATCGGCGGGGGGAGGCTACACCTTC. Translating gives CASSQSAGGGYTF.